These 30 T cell receptor beta chains share one sample of origin, sequenced in a study of cytomegalovirus exposure and HLA in healthy donors. Profiled with immunoSEQ multiplex PCR; TCRdb holds only in-frame clones, not every one. This sample has some 73,000 clones; roughly 90% occur once, and the top ten carry 3.8%. The sample consisted of PBMCs. Every receptor here comes from a woman aged 18-35 years in good health and CMV-seropositive.

In this sample, this clone turned up a few times. V and J are TRBV5-8 and TRBJ2-1; TRBD2 matches at 8 bases. The CDR3 is 15 amino acids. The germline V gene encodes CDR1 SGHTS and CDR2 YDEGEE. After removal of 2 bases from V and 0 bases from J, the junction contained 1 base not matched to a gene. The CDR3 coding sequence is TGTGCCAGCAGCTTTGCGGGGGGCTCCTACAATGAGCAGTTCTTC. Protein product: CASSFAGGSYNEQFF.

V is TRBV27 and J is TRBJ2-6, with D possibly matching TRBD1 (6 bases). V gave up 5 bases and J gave up 2 bases, with 10 bases separating them. Germline V lookup: CDR1 MNHEY, CDR2 SMNVEV (reference sequence). The CDR3 consists of 15 residues. The CDR3 region has the DNA TGTGCCAGCAGTAACGGACAGCCTGGGGCCAACGTCCTGACTTTC. Protein sequence: CASSNGQPGANVLTF.

CDR3 nucleotide sequence: TGTGCCAGCAGTCCGCCGGGACAGGGGAATCAGCCCCAGCATTTT. It translates to CASSPPGQGNQPQHF. J is TRBJ1-5 and V is TRBV6-1, with TRBD1 identical over 10 bases. The length of the CDR3 is 15 residues. Germline V gene sequence: CDR1 MNHNS, CDR2 SASEGT. V was clipped by 5 bases and J by 4 bases; unmatched bases: 5.

The chain links TRBV6-5 to TRBJ2-1; D perhaps matches TRBD2 (5 bases). This CDR3 has 14 amino acids. Trimming shortened V by 2 bases and J by 8 bases, and 13 bases separated the two germline ends. Germline values: CDR1 MNHEY, CDR2 SVGAGI. The CDR3 sequence is CASSYGESGYEQFF. Written as DNA, the CDR3 is TGTGCCAGCAGTTACGGGGAGTCCGGTTATGAGCAGTTCTTC.

This clone has only a few counts. The chain carries TRBV7-2 and TRBJ1-2, with D uncertain. CDR3 size: 13 residues. The germline V gene encodes CDR1 SGHTA and CDR2 FQGNSA. V gave up 5 bases and J gave up 8 bases, with 15 bases separating them. In DNA, the CDR3 is TGTGCCAGCAGCACACAGAGACCTCTCGGCTACACCTTC. Amino acids: CASSTQRPLGYTF.

This clone has just a few counts. The genes are TRBV10-3 and TRBJ1-5; D may be TRBD1 (5 bases). CDR1 ENHRY and CDR2 SYGVKD come from the germline V gene. The CDR3 has 14 residues. The ends were cut back, 2 bases at V and 5 bases at J, with 10 bases in the middle. CDR3 in amino acids: CAISETGGDQPQHF. The CDR3 DNA follows: TGTGCCATCAGTGAGACAGGAGGGGATCAGCCCCAGCATTTT.

The V and J genes are TRBV7-9 and TRBJ2-7; unclear D gene. The CDR3 contains 15 residues. Germline V gives CDR1 SEHNR, CDR2 FQNEAQ (reference sequence). Trimming shortened V by 5 bases and J by 3 bases, and 17 bases separated the two germline ends. The CDR3 sequence is CASSPRSAVLYEQYF. As DNA, the CDR3 is TGTGCCAGCAGCCCTAGGTCGGCCGTACTCTACGAGCAGTACTTC. The full variable domain, in which reference TRBV7-9 and TRBJ2-7 provide the parts outside the CDR3, is DTGVSQNPRHKITKRGQNVTFRCDPISEHNRLYWYRQTLGQGPEFLTYFQNEAQLEKSRLLSDRFSAERPKGSFSTLEIQRTEQGDSAMYLCASSPRSAVLYEQYFGPGTRLTVT.

The chain uses TRBV4-2 and TRBJ2-7; 10 bases match TRBD1. This CDR3 has 16 amino acids. V shed 3 bases and J 3 bases; nucleotides not matched to a gene: 8. Germline V CDR1 and CDR2: LGHNA, YNFKEQ. CDR3 in amino acids: CASSHQGQGGSYEQYF. DNA of the CDR3: TGTGCCAGCAGCCACCAAGGACAGGGGGGTAGCTACGAGCAGTACTTC.

The V gene is TRBV6-1, the J gene TRBJ2-2; 13 positions agree with TRBD2. The CDR3 sequence is 15 residues long. CDR1 MNHNS and CDR2 SASEGT come from the germline V gene. V was pared by 6 bases and J by 7 bases, with 5 bases of the junction left unmatched. The CDR3 here is CASRPGLAGYGELFF. The CDR3 coding sequence is TGTGCCAGCAGGCCGGGACTAGCGGGATACGGGGAGCTGTTTTTT.

This rearrangement joins TRBV10-2 to TRBJ2-1; possibly TRBD1 for D (6 bases). The V and J ends lost 4 bases and 1 base respectively, with 11 bases between them. The V gene's germline CDR1 is WSHSY and CDR2 SAAADI. The CDR3 contains 15 residues. The CDR3 loop is CASSVLGASYNEQFF. The DNA for the CDR3 is TGCGCCAGCAGTGTTCTGGGGGCGTCCTACAATGAGCAGTTCTTC.

The rearrangement links TRBV9 to TRBJ2-5, with 10 bases lining up with TRBD1. V lost 2 bases to trimming and J lost 2 bases; unmatched junction nucleotides: 6. The CDR3 length is 16 residues. In germline, CDR1 is SGDLS, CDR2 YYNGEE. The CDR3 DNA sequence: TGTGCCAGCAGCGTCTCCGGGACAGGGGCTCAAGAGACCCAGTACTTC. This translates into CASSVSGTGAQETQYF.

This chain links TRBV5-4 with TRBJ2-1; TRBD2 matches 8 bases. The junction had 6 bases not matched to a gene; V was cut back by 0 bases and J by 7 bases. CDR3 length: 15 amino acids. Germline V gene lookup returns CDR1 SGHNT and CDR2 YYREEE (reference sequence). The CDR3 DNA follows: TGTGCCAGCAGCTTGGCGGGGGGGCCGGTTAATGAGCAGTTCTTC. This encodes CASSLAGGPVNEQFF.

The chain is built from TRBV7-2 and TRBJ1-1; 7 bases line up with TRBD1. The CDR3 has 15 amino acids. Germline V gene data show CDR1 as SGHTA and CDR2 as FQGNSA. Unmatched junction bases numbered 8, after V lost 4 bases and J lost 3 bases. CDR3 loop: CASSWAGTEDTEAFF. The CDR3 DNA sequence: TGTGCCAGCAGCTGGGCCGGGACAGAAGACACTGAAGCTTTCTTT. Filled out from reference TRBV7-2 and TRBJ1-1, the complete variable domain reads GAGVSQSPSNKVTEKGKDVELRCDPISGHTALYWYRQSLGQGLEFLIYFQGNSAPDKSGLPSDRFSAERTGGSVSTLTIQRTQQEDSAVYLCASSWAGTEDTEAFFGQGTRLTVV.

This clone was recorded only once. This chain connects TRBV7-2 to TRBJ2-1; 8 bases fit TRBD2. The CDR3 totals 14 residues. Germline V CDR1 and CDR2: SGHTA, FQGNSA. The ends lost 4 bases at V and 7 bases at J; junction bases unmatched: 6. CDR3 nucleotide sequence: TGTGCCAGCAGCTACGGATCGGGGGGGAATGAGCAGTTCTTC. This translates into CASSYGSGGNEQFF.

The V and J genes are TRBV30 and TRBJ2-5; D might be TRBD2 (5 bases). V was cut by 2 bases and J by 1 base, with 8 bases left in between. The germline gives CDR1 GTSNPN, CDR2 SVGIG (reference sequence). This CDR3 contains 13 residues. The CDR3 bases are TGTGCCTGGAGTTCGGGATTCCAAGAGACCCAGTACTTC. This sequence encodes CAWSSGFQETQYF.

The chain is built from TRBV13 and TRBJ2-1; no clear D gene. This CDR3 has 12 amino acids. The germline V gene encodes CDR1 PRHDT and CDR2 FYEKMQ (reference sequence). Trimming shortened V by 0 bases and J by 10 bases, and 7 bases separated the two germline ends. This chain's CDR3 is CASSLGSFEQFF. The CDR3, as DNA: TGTGCCAGCAGCTTAGGGAGTTTCGAGCAGTTCTTC.

J is TRBJ1-4 and V is TRBV20-1; no firm D call. V shed 3 bases and J shed 8 bases, with 7 bases lying between them. This CDR3 is built from 11 residues. CDR1 and CDR2 from the germline V gene are DFQATT and SNEGSKA (reference sequence). The CDR3 sequence is CSASNGEKLFF. CDR3 nucleotide sequence: TGCAGTGCTAGTAATGGCGAAAAACTGTTTTTT.

This clone appeared once. V usage is TRBV6-1 and J usage is TRBJ2-1, with 9 nucleotides matching TRBD1. Germline trimming cut 7 bases from V and 10 bases from J; bases unmatched to any gene: 11. This CDR3 spans 14 amino acids. CDR1 is MNHNS and CDR2 is SASEGT in the germline V gene. The CDR3 spells CASKTGGHGEEQFF. DNA of the CDR3: TGTGCCAGCAAAACAGGGGGCCATGGGGAAGAGCAGTTCTTC.

The rearrangement uses TRBV5-6 and TRBJ2-2, with 9 positions matching TRBD1. There are 14 residues in the CDR3. The germline gives CDR1 SGHDT, CDR2 YYEEEE. Unmatched junction bases numbered 4, after V lost 4 bases and J lost 6 bases. Written as DNA, the CDR3 is TGTGCCAGCAGCCAACGGACAGGGGCCGGGGAGCTGTTTTTT. Amino acid sequence: CASSQRTGAGELFF.

The gene calls are TRBV6-5 and TRBJ2-7, with TRBD2 matching 9 bases. CDR3 size: 16 residues. Germline CDR1 MNHEY, CDR2 SVGAGI. J lost 6 bases, V lost 4 bases, and 13 bases had no gene match. For the CDR3, the DNA is TGTGCCAGCAGTTCTCTCCGTGGGACTAGCAACGGCGAGCAGTACTTC. Translation: CASSSLRGTSNGEQYF.

The chain carries TRBV2 and TRBJ2-4; 12 positions match TRBD2. The germline CDR1 and CDR2 sequences are SNHLY and FYNNEI. With 6 bases clipped from V and 6 bases from J, the junction kept 9 bases outside the gene matches. CDR3 length: 16 amino acids. Here the CDR3 DNA reads TGTGCCAGCAGCACCTCCACTAGCGGGAGGACAAACATTCAGTACTTC. Translating gives CASSTSTSGRTNIQYF.

With respect to this clone: At one boundary the junction diverges from the germline segment, which might be a read error. J is TRBJ1-4 and V is TRBV9, with 8 positions matching TRBD1. The CDR3 is 13 residues long. Germline V gene lookup returns CDR1 SGDLS and CDR2 YYNGEE. The CDR3 region has the DNA TGTGCCAGCAGCGACGGGACAGGACGAAACCCGAATTTT. It codes for CASSDGTGRNPNF.

The CDR3: CATSFGVGNQPQHF. The CDR3 DNA follows: TGTGCCACCAGCTTCGGAGTTGGCAATCAGCCCCAGCATTTT. The J gene is TRBJ1-5, the V gene TRBV15; D gene uncertain. Germline lookup yields CDR1 LNHNV and CDR2 YYDKDF (reference sequence). V was pared by 5 bases and J by 2 bases, with 10 bases between. The CDR3 sequence is 14 residues long.

The rearrangement uses TRBV5-1 and TRBJ2-5; D call uncertain. Germline CDR1 SGHRS, CDR2 YFSETQ. The CDR3 is made up of 15 amino acids. V lost 0 bases, J lost 3 bases, and 12 bases lay in between. CDR3 sequence (DNA): TGCGCCAGCAGCTTGGTGACATCTCGGAAAGAGACCCAGTACTTC. Its translation is CASSLVTSRKETQYF.

J is TRBJ2-7 and V is TRBV15, with TRBD1 identical over 9 bases. Per the germline V gene, CDR1 is LNHNV and CDR2 is YYDKDF (reference sequence). There are 15 residues in the CDR3. With V trimmed by 2 bases and J by 5 bases, 7 bases remained unmatched. The CDR3 protein is CATSRRQGGRNEQYF. The CDR3 bases are TGTGCCACCAGCAGACGACAGGGGGGTAGAAACGAGCAGTACTTC.

This clone was observed a single time. The V gene is TRBV4-1, the J gene TRBJ2-4; 8 positions match TRBD1. The length of the CDR3 is 14 residues. Germline values: CDR1 MGHRA, CDR2 YSYEKL. V shed 2 bases and J 13 bases; nucleotides not matched to a gene: 10. CDR3 region: CASSQSSMTGAQYF. The CDR3 nucleotides are TGCGCCAGCAGCCAAAGCTCTATGACAGGGGCACAGTACTTC.

This clone came up a few times. The genes are TRBV30 and TRBJ1-2; D is unclear. The germline gives CDR1 GTSNPN, CDR2 SVGIG (reference sequence). The V and J ends lost 2 bases and 2 bases respectively, with 9 bases between them. This CDR3 spans 13 amino acids. DNA of the CDR3: TGTGCCTGGAGTCAAACACGAAACTATGGCTACACCTTC. This codes for CAWSQTRNYGYTF.

CDR3: CASSFSVDSYTGELFF. CDR3 sequence (DNA): TGTGCCAGCAGTTTTAGCGTGGACAGTTACACCGGGGAGCTGTTTTTT. This chain connects TRBV28 to TRBJ2-2; D is possibly TRBD1 (6 bases). The V gene lost 3 bases and the J gene lost 3 bases, with 14 bases spanning the gap. CDR1 MDHEN and CDR2 SYDVKM come from the germline V gene. The CDR3 sequence is 16 residues long.

V usage is TRBV5-1 and J usage is TRBJ1-4; 8 positions agree with TRBD1. The CDR3 has 15 residues. V was clipped by 2 bases and J by 5 bases; unmatched bases: 5. The germline V gene has CDR1 SGHRS and CDR2 YFSETQ. CDR3 DNA: TGCGCCAGCAGCTTCGGACAGGGACGGAATGAAAAACTGTTTTTT. Amino acid sequence: CASSFGQGRNEKLFF.

V is TRBV7-2 and J is TRBJ2-7; 8 bases agree with TRBD1. Germline CDR1 and CDR2: SGHTA and FQGNSA. The CDR3 runs to 17 residues. V shed 1 base, J shed 4 bases, and the junction held 12 bases outside the gene matches. The CDR3 region has the DNA TGTGCCAGCAGCTTAGGGCCGGGACAGGTGGTAATGTACGAGCAGTACTTC. This translates into CASSLGPGQVVMYEQYF.